Presented here are 22 T cell receptor beta chains from one specimen sequenced in a study of cytomegalovirus exposure and HLA in healthy donors. The PCR ran on 60 Vbeta and 13 Jbeta primers. Libraries were prepared by immunoSEQ multiplex PCR; TCRdb keeps only in-frame clonotypes and omits some of them. The data show about 140,000 clones, 73% seen once. The specimen sequenced was PBMCs. Receptors were obtained from a woman aged 40-49 years in good health and CMV-seronegative.

The chain has TRBV7-9 and TRBJ2-3; D is undetermined. Trimming took 5 bases from V and 1 from J, leaving 4 bases between them. In germline, CDR1 is SEHNR, CDR2 FQNEAQ (reference sequence). The CDR3 covers 12 residues. CDR3 bases: TGTGCCAGCAGCCCAGGCACAGATACGCAGTATTTT. It translates to CASSPGTDTQYF. The full variable domain, with the rest looked up from reference TRBV7-9 and TRBJ2-3, is DTGVSQNPRHKITKRGQNVTFRCDPISEHNRLYWYRQTLGQGPEFLTYFQNEAQLEKSRLLSDRFSAERPKGSFSTLEIQRTEQGDSAMYLCASSPGTDTQYFGPGTRLTVL.

This chain uses TRBV18 with TRBJ2-1, with TRBD2 as a possible D gene (5 bases). The V and J ends lost 2 bases and 10 bases respectively, with 12 bases between them. The V gene's germline CDR1 is KGHSH and CDR2 LQKENI. The length of the CDR3 is 13 residues. In DNA, the CDR3 is TGTGCCAGCTCACCAATGGCCCGGGGAGAGCAGTTCTTC. It encodes CASSPMARGEQFF.

The V call is TRBV6-5, the J call TRBJ1-2, with D maybe TRBD1 (6 bases). The germline V gene encodes CDR1 MNHEY and CDR2 SVGAGI. CDR3 length: 13 amino acids. Trimming shortened V by 5 bases and J by 4 bases, and 11 bases separated the two germline ends. CDR3 loop: CASSPGHPYGYTF. The CDR3 DNA is TGTGCCAGCAGTCCGGGACACCCCTATGGCTACACCTTC.

This chain uses TRBV19 with TRBJ1-1; tentative D call: TRBD1 (5 bases). Trimming took off 5 bases at V and 4 bases at J, with 14 bases between the two ends. The germline CDR1 and CDR2 sequences are LNHDA and SQIVND (reference sequence). CDR3 length equals 14 residues. CDR3 sequence (DNA): TGTGCCAGTAGTCTTTCGGGGGGGGGCACTGAAGCTTTCTTT. Translating gives CASSLSGGGTEAFF.

The chain combines TRBV28 with TRBJ1-5, with a weak D call TRBD1 (6 bases). This CDR3 is 15 amino acids long. Trimming stripped 6 bases from V and 0 bases from J, with 12 bases between. Looked up from germline, CDR1 is MDHEN and CDR2 is SYDVKM. CDR3 region: CASSIGQNSNQPQHF. Written as DNA, the CDR3 is TGTGCCAGCAGCATAGGACAGAATAGCAATCAGCCCCAGCATTTT.

V is TRBV5-6 and J is TRBJ2-3; D remains unclear. Germline lookup yields CDR1 SGHDT and CDR2 YYEEEE. This CDR3 is 14 amino acids long. V dropped 0 bases and J dropped 2 bases, with 7 bases sitting between them. This CDR3 is CASSLGLFTDTQYF. The CDR3 DNA reads as TGTGCCAGCAGCTTGGGTCTTTTCACAGATACGCAGTATTTT.

V gene TRBV5-1 combines with J gene TRBJ2-6; a weak D match, TRBD1 (5 bases). The V gene's germline CDR1 is SGHRS and CDR2 YFSETQ. This CDR3 region has 15 residues. Trimming removed 4 bases from V and 1 base from J, with 9 bases in between. The CDR3 DNA is TGCGCCAGCAGCCCCAGGGATTCTGGGGCCAACGTCCTGACTTTC. It encodes CASSPRDSGANVLTF.

This clone has just one count. This chain uses TRBV5-1 with TRBJ2-1; D might be TRBD1 (5 bases). Trimming took off 4 bases at V and 6 bases at J, with 11 bases between the two ends. The CDR3 consists of 13 residues. Germline CDR1 is SGHRS and CDR2 is YFSETQ. CDR3 loop: CASSLSTGNEQFF. The CDR3 DNA reads as TGCGCCAGCAGCCTATCTACAGGCAATGAGCAGTTCTTC.

The chain recombines TRBV5-4 with TRBJ2-3, with 7 nucleotides matching TRBD1. V dropped 4 bases and J dropped 2; count of bases not matched to a gene: 7. This CDR3 has 15 amino acids. CDR1 and CDR2 (germline): SGHNT, YYREEE (reference sequence). CDR3 sequence (DNA): TGTGCCAGCAGCACTAGACAGGGCCACACAGATACGCAGTATTTT. Translation: CASSTRQGHTDTQYF. Full variable domain (missing parts from reference TRBV5-4 and TRBJ2-3): ETGVTQSPTHLIKTRGQQVTLRCSSQSGHNTVSWYQQALGQGPQFIFQYYREEENGRGNFPPRFSGLQFPNYSSELNVNALELDDSALYLCASSTRQGHTDTQYFGPGTRLTVL.

The chain joins TRBV16 to TRBJ2-7; possibly TRBD1 for D (6 bases). CDR1 is KGHSY and CDR2 is FQNENV in the germline V gene. Between the trimmed V and J ends, which lost 0 bases and 1 base, there was a span of 7 bases. This CDR3 is built from 14 residues. The CDR3 spells CASSQSQGSYEQYF. CDR3 nucleotide sequence: TGTGCCAGCAGCCAATCACAGGGTTCCTACGAGCAGTACTTC.

The rearrangement links TRBV6-5 to TRBJ2-3; 8 nucleotides agree with TRBD1. V lost 7 bases, J lost 0 bases, and 6 bases stayed unmatched. The CDR3 is 15 amino acids. Germline assignment: CDR1 MNHEY and CDR2 SVGAGI. CDR3 region: CASNRQGISTDTQYF. CDR3 coding DNA: TGTGCCAGCAACAGACAGGGGATCAGCACAGATACGCAGTATTTT.

The chain combines TRBV2 with TRBJ2-7, with 11 bases fitting TRBD1. The V segment lost 5 bases and the J segment 5 bases; nucleotides outside the gene matches: 5. There are 14 residues in the CDR3. The germline gives CDR1 SNHLY, CDR2 FYNNEI. The CDR3 region is CASSQDRGPHEQYF. CDR3 sequence (DNA): TGTGCCAGCAGTCAGGACAGGGGGCCCCACGAGCAGTACTTC. Variable domain in full (rest from reference TRBV2 and TRBJ2-7): EPEVTQTPSHQVTQMGQEVILRCVPISNHLYFYWYRQILGQKVEFLVSFYNNEISEKSEIFDDQFSVERPDGSNFTLKIRSTKLEDSAMYFCASSQDRGPHEQYFGPGTRLTVT.

This clone occurred many times. The chain joins TRBV7-9 to TRBJ1-2; D is undetermined. Germline V gene data show CDR1 as SEHNR and CDR2 as FQNEAQ (reference sequence). CDR3 length: 15 amino acids. The V end was cut by 5 bases, the J end by 7 bases, with 20 bases between. In DNA form, the CDR3 reads TGTGCCAGCAGCAAGTGGAGGGTTACGGGGTCTGGCTACACCTTC. It is translated as CASSKWRVTGSGYTF. Drawing the rest from reference TRBV7-9 and TRBJ1-2, the complete variable domain is DTGVSQNPRHKITKRGQNVTFRCDPISEHNRLYWYRQTLGQGPEFLTYFQNEAQLEKSRLLSDRFSAERPKGSFSTLEIQRTEQGDSAMYLCASSKWRVTGSGYTFGSGTRLTVV.

CDR3 amino acids: CASSPTGLQPQHF. CDR3 in DNA: TGTGCCAGCAGCCCTACAGGGTTGCAGCCCCAGCATTTT. The V and J genes are TRBV11-2 and TRBJ1-5; TRBD1 might be the D (6 bases). The length of the CDR3 is 13 residues. Per the germline V gene, CDR1 is SGHAT and CDR2 is FQNNGV. V was pared by 5 bases and J by 7 bases, with 12 bases between.

V gene TRBV7-8 combines with J gene TRBJ1-1, with a tentative D call TRBD1 (5 bases). The ends were cut back, 5 bases at V and 0 bases at J, with 19 bases in the middle. CDR3 length: 17 amino acids. Per the germline V gene, CDR1 is SGHVS and CDR2 is FQNEAQ. The DNA of the CDR3 is TGTGCCAGCAGCCGAGACGGAGGGGCCGTCATGAACACTGAAGCTTTCTTT. Its translation is CASSRDGGAVMNTEAFF.

This clone was counted a few times. This chain joins TRBV7-9 and TRBJ1-5; no clear D gene. Trimming stripped 4 bases from V and 5 bases from J, with 12 bases between. Germline-derived CDR1 and CDR2 are SEHNR and FQNEAQ (reference sequence). This CDR3 comprises 14 residues. CDR3 region: CASSSKGRDQPQHF. Here the CDR3 DNA reads TGTGCCAGCAGCTCCAAAGGGAGGGATCAGCCCCAGCATTTT. The complete variable domain, with remaining parts taken from reference TRBV7-9 and TRBJ1-5, reads DTGVSQNPRHKITKRGQNVTFRCDPISEHNRLYWYRQTLGQGPEFLTYFQNEAQLEKSRLLSDRFSAERPKGSFSTLEIQRTEQGDSAMYLCASSSKGRDQPQHFGDGTRLSIL.

This clone has a single count. CDR3 region: CASSSRVGTEAFF. CDR3 in DNA: TGTGCCAGCAGCTCCAGGGTGGGCACTGAAGCTTTCTTT. The chain has TRBV7-2 and TRBJ1-1; possibly TRBD1 for D (5 bases). Germline assignment: CDR1 SGHTA and CDR2 FQGNSA. The CDR3 extends over 13 amino acids. The ends were cut back, 4 bases at V and 4 bases at J, with 10 bases in the middle.

The gene calls are TRBV5-6 and TRBJ1-1; D is uncertain. The V end lost 2 bases, the J end lost 4 bases, and 9 bases lay between the germline ends. The CDR3 length is 13 residues. Germline V gene sequence: CDR1 SGHDT, CDR2 YYEEEE. Here the CDR3 reads CASSFRRSTEAFF. DNA for the CDR3: TGTGCCAGCAGCTTCAGACGGAGCACTGAAGCTTTCTTT.

The rearrangement links TRBV5-4 to TRBJ2-5, with 7 positions matching TRBD2. With 4 bases clipped from V and 4 bases from J, the junction kept 13 bases outside the gene matches. CDR3 size: 16 residues. Germline V gene sequence: CDR1 SGHNT, CDR2 YYREEE (reference sequence). The CDR3 is CASSPRRDYPRETQYF. Here the CDR3 DNA reads TGTGCCAGCAGCCCTAGGAGGGACTATCCACGAGAGACCCAGTACTTC.

The rearrangement joins TRBV9 to TRBJ2-3; TRBD2 matches at 9 bases. The germline V gene has CDR1 SGDLS and CDR2 YYNGEE. The CDR3 contains 16 residues. The J segment lost 5 bases and the V segment lost 4 bases, leaving 11 bases of the junction unmatched. DNA of the CDR3: TGTGCCAGCAGCTTGCGTGGCGGGGGGGCCGGAGATACGCAGTATTTT. This gives the protein CASSLRGGGAGDTQYF.

This clone was seen only a few times. The chain uses TRBV5-1 and TRBJ2-4, with 13 bases matching TRBD2. Unmatched junction bases numbered 4, after V lost 5 bases and J lost 5 bases. The CDR3 spans 15 residues. The germline V gene has CDR1 SGHRS and CDR2 YFSETQ. The CDR3 DNA reads TGCGCCAGCAGTCCACTAGCGGGGGGGGAAAACATTCAGTACTTC. This sequence encodes CASSPLAGGENIQYF.

This clone was counted a single time. The J gene is TRBJ2-3, the V gene TRBV5-8, with 12 bases fitting TRBD2. CDR1 and CDR2 from the germline V gene are SGHTS and YDEGEE. Trimming removed 0 bases from V and 1 base from J; junction bases left unmatched: 0. The CDR3 has 16 residues. CDR3 DNA sequence: TGTGCCAGCAGCTTGGGACTAGCGGGAGGCACAGATACGCAGTATTTT. Translated, it gives CASSLGLAGGTDTQYF.